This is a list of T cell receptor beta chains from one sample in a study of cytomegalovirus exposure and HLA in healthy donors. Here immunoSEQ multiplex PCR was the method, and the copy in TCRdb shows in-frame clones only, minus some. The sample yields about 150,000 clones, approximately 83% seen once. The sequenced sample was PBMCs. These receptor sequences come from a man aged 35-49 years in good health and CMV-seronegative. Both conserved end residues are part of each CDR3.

CDR3aa: CASSLVCRAKNIQYF
v_gene: TRBV11-3
j_gene: TRBJ2-4

CDR3aa: CASNLGQGNSPLHF
v_gene: TRBV2
j_gene: TRBJ1-6

CDR3aa: CASSRTDYGNTIYF
v_gene: TRBV11-3
j_gene: TRBJ1-3

CDR3aa: CASSLGRDRASSEQYF
v_gene: TRBV5-4
j_gene: TRBJ2-7

CDR3aa: CASSWTSGGADTGELFF
v_gene: TRBV5-1
j_gene: TRBJ2-2

CDR3aa: CASRGGSPPNEQFF
v_gene: TRBV27
j_gene: TRBJ2-1

CDR3aa: CASSQDGTNSPLHF
v_gene: TRBV4-2
j_gene: TRBJ1-6

CDR3aa: CAWSVQGYRTDTQYF
v_gene: TRBV30
j_gene: TRBJ2-3

CDR3aa: CASSLVRDLANVLTF
v_gene: TRBV5-1
j_gene: TRBJ2-6

CDR3aa: CASSYTGREETQYF
v_gene: TRBV5-4
j_gene: TRBJ2-5

CDR3aa: CASSLRDTGELFF
v_gene: TRBV16
j_gene: TRBJ2-2

CDR3aa: CASSLARDSQETQYF
v_gene: TRBV5-1
j_gene: TRBJ2-5

CDR3aa: CAISAIFPGTSGGAGETQYF
v_gene: TRBV10-3
j_gene: TRBJ2-5